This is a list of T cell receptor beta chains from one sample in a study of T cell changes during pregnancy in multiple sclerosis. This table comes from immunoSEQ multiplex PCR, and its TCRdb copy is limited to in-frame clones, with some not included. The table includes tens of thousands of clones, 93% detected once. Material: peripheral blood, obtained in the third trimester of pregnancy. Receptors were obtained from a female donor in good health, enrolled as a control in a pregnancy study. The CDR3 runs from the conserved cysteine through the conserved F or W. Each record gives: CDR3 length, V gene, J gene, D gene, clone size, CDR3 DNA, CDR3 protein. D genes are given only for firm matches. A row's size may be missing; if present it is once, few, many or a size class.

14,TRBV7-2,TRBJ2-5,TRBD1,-,TGTGCCAGCAGCAGGGACAGGGCACAAGAGACCCAGTACTTC,CASSRDRAQETQYF
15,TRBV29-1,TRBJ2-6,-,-,TGCAGCGTCCAACAGGGATCTTCCGGGGCCAACGTCCTGACTTTC,CSVQQGSSGANVLTF
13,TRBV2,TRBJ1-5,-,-,TGTGCCAGCAGTGGGGCCCCGCATGTGGGTCAGCATTTT,CASSGAPHVGQHF
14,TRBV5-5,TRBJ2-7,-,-,TGTGCCAGCAGCTTCCATCGACACACCTACGAGCAGTACTTC,CASSFHRHTYEQYF
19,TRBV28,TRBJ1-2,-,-,TGTGCCAGCAGTTTAATCCCCCTGGGATTTGGCGGGGGGGACTATGGCTACACCTTC,CASSLIPLGFGGGDYGYTF
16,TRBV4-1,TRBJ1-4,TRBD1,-,TGCGCCAGCAGCCAAGGGGCGGGGACAGGGGATGAAAAACTGTTTTTT,CASSQGAGTGDEKLFF
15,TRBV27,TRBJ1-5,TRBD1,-,TGTGCCAGCAGTTCCGGACAGGGGCTATCGAGGCCCCAGCATTTT,CASSSGQGLSRPQHF
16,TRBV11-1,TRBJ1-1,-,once,TGTGCCAGCAGCTTAGGGAGCTTCGGGTTGAACACTGAAGCTTTCTTT,CASSLGSFGLNTEAFF
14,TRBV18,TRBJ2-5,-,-,TGTGCCAGCTCACCACCGTCAGGGGTAGTAACCCAGTACTTC,CASSPPSGVVTQYF
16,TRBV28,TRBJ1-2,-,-,TGTGCCAGCAGTTCTCCCAACCGAAGCCCTAACTATGGCTACACCTTC,CASSSPNRSPNYGYTF
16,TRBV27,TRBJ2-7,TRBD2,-,TGTGCCAGCAGTACCCGACTAGCGGGAGGGCCTTGGGAGCAGTACTTC,CASSTRLAGGPWEQYF
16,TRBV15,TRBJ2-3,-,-,TGTGCCACCAGCAGAGATTCTAGCGCGTACACAGATACGCAGTATTTT,CATSRDSSAYTDTQYF
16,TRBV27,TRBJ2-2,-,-,TGTGCCAGCAGTTTTAAGGGGCCCCCGTACACCGGGGAGCTGTTTTTT,CASSFKGPPYTGELFF
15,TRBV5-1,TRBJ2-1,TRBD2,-,TGCGCCAGCAGCTTGGGGACTAGCGGGAGTGGGGAGCAGTTCTTC,CASSLGTSGSGEQFF
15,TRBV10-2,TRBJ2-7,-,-,TGCGCCAGCAGTGAGTCAAGCGGAATCTCCTACGAGCAGTACTTC,CASSESSGISYEQYF
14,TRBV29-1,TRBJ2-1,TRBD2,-,TGCAGCGTTGAAGGCGGGAGCGGGAGGAATGAGCAGTTCTTC,CSVEGGSGRNEQFF
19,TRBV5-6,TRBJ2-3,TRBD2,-,TGTGCCAGCAGCTTGGGCGGGACTAGCGGGGGTCCTAGCACAGATACGCAGTATTTT,CASSLGGTSGGPSTDTQYF
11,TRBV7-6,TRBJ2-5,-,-,TGTGCCAGCAGCCAAAAAGAGACCCAGTACTTC,CASSQKETQYF
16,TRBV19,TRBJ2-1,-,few,TGTGCCAGTAGTGTCCAGGCCTACCAACCTTACAATGAGCAGTTCTTC,CASSVQAYQPYNEQFF
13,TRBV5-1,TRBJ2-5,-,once,TGCGCCAGCAGCTTGCCTAATGAAGAGACCCAGTACTTC,CASSLPNEETQYF
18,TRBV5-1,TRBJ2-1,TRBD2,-,TGCGCCAGCAGCACCGGACTAGCGGGAGGGTATATCTACAATGAGCAGTTCTTC,CASSTGLAGGYIYNEQFF
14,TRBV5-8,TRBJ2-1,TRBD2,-,TGTGCCAGCGCGGGGGGCGTTACCTACAATGAGCAGTTCTTC,CASAGGVTYNEQFF
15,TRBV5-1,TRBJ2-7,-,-,TGCGCCAGCAGCTCCGGAGGGGCTAGCAGCTACGAGCAGTACTTC,CASSSGGASSYEQYF
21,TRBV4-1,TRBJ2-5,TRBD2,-,TGCGCCAGCAGCCAAGCCCCCCCCGGGACTAGCGGGAAGAATAGGGAAGAGACCCAGTACTTC,CASSQAPPGTSGKNREETQYF
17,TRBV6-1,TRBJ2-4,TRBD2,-,TGTGCCAGCAGTGACGGAGCGGGGATCCTAGCCAAAAACATTCAGTACTTC,CASSDGAGILAKNIQYF
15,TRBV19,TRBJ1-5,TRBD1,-,TGTGCCAGTAGTGCAGGACAGGGCCGGTATCAGCCCCAGCATTTT,CASSAGQGRYQPQHF
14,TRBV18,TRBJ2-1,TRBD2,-,TGTGCCAGCTCACCACCAGGGGCGGGAGGGCCTCAGTTCTTC,CASSPPGAGGPQFF
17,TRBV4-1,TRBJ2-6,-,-,TGCGCCAGCAGCCAGGACGCTGGGGGCGGTGGGGCCAACGTCCTGACTTTC,CASSQDAGGGGANVLTF
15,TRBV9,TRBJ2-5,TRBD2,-,TGTGCCAGCAGCGTACTAGCGGCGTACCAAGAGACCCAGTACTTC,CASSVLAAYQETQYF
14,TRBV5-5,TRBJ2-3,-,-,TGTGCCAGCAGCTTGGGACGGGGCACAGATACGCAGTATTTT,CASSLGRGTDTQYF
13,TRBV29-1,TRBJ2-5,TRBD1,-,TGCAGCGTGGGCAGGGGGAATGAAGAGACCCAGTACTTC,CSVGRGNEETQYF
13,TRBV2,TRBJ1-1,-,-,TGTGCCAGCAGGGGGCAGGGGCAAACTGAAGCTTTCTTT,CASRGQGQTEAFF
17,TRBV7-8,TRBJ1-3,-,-,TGTGCCAGCAGCTCGAAAAGACCAGGGGTAGCTGGAAACACCATATATTTT,CASSSKRPGVAGNTIYF
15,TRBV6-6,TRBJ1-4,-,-,TGTGCCAGCAGCCCCACGGGGGGCAATAATGAAAAACTGTTTTTT,CASSPTGGNNEKLFF
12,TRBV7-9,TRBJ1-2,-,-,TGTGCCAGCAGCTTTCAGGGCTGGGGCTACACCTTC,CASSFQGWGYTF
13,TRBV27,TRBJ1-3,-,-,TGTGCCAGCAGTAGTAGACTAGGGAACACCATATATTTT,CASSSRLGNTIYF
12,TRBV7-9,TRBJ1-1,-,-,TGTGCCAGCAGGCCGACAGCCCGGGAAGCTTTCTTT,CASRPTAREAFF
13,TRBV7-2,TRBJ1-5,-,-,TGTGCCAGCAGCCCCAGGAGGGGACAGCCCCAGCATTTT,CASSPRRGQPQHF
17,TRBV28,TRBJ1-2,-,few,TGTGCCAGCAGTTTAGCGGGCGACGGCTCCCCCCGGCGGGCTTGGACCTTC,CASSLAGDGSPRRAWTF
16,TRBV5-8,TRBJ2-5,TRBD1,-,TGTGCCAGCAGCGTGGGGAGACAGGGGATCCAAGAGACCCAGTACTTC,CASSVGRQGIQETQYF
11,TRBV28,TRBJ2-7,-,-,TGTGCCAGTCACGCCGGCTACGAGCAGTACTTC,CASHAGYEQYF
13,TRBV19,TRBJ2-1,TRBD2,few,TGTGCCACCGGACTAGGGGCGGGCAATGAGCAGTTCTTC,CATGLGAGNEQFF
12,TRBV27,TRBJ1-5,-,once,TGTGCCAGCAGTTTCAACAATCAGCCCCAGCATTTT,CASSFNNQPQHF
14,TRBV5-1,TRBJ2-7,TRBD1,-,TGCGCCAGCAGCCCCGGGACAGGGGGGCACGAGCAGTACTTC,CASSPGTGGHEQYF
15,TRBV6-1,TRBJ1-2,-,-,TGTGCCAGCAGTGAATGGCAACAGGGACGGCTTGGCTACACCTTC,CASSEWQQGRLGYTF
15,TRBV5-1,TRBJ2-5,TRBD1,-,TGCGCCAGCTCTATGACCGGGACAGGGCAAGAGACCCAGTACTTC,CASSMTGTGQETQYF
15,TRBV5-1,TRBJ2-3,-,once,TGCGCCAGCAGCTTCGAATCAGTTAGCACAGATACGCAGTATTTT,CASSFESVSTDTQYF
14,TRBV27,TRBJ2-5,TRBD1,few,TGTGCCAGCAGTCCCGGACAGGGGGAAGAGACCCAGTACTTC,CASSPGQGEETQYF
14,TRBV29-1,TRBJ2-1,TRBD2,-,TGCAGCGTTGAAGAGGCCCAGCGGGAGAATGAGCAGTTCTTC,CSVEEAQRENEQFF
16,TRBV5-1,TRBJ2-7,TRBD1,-,TGCGCCAGCAGCCAAGGATCAACAGGGGGAATCTACGAGCAGTACTTC,CASSQGSTGGIYEQYF
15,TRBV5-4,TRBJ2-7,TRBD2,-,TGTGCCAGCAGCTCGGGGACTAGCCCCGACTACGAGCAGTACTTC,CASSSGTSPDYEQYF
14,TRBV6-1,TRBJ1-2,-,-,TGTGCCAGCAGGTCCGGTGGAGTGCCATATGGCTACACCTTC,CASRSGGVPYGYTF
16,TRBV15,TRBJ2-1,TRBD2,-,TGTGCCACCAGCAGAGGCTCGGGGGGGAGTTACAATGAGCAGTTCTTC,CATSRGSGGSYNEQFF
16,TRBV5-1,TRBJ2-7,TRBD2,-,TGCGCCAGCAGCGCCCTCAAGACTAGCGGGAGTTCCGAGCAGTACTTC,CASSALKTSGSSEQYF
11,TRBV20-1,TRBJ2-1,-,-,TGCAGTGCCGGACAGTACAATGAGCAGTTCTTC,CSAGQYNEQFF
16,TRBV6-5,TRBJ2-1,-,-,TGTGCCAGCAGTTACTCCAAGGACAACCCACACAATGAGCAGTTCTTC,CASSYSKDNPHNEQFF